The clone carrying this T cell receptor delta chain was counted a few times. Its antigen is undetermined. The sample is drawn from a study of Vδ1+ human thymocytes. Broader study findings: Highly polyclonal TRG and TRD repertoires with Gaussian CDR3 length distributions appeared in thymus. Thymic delta-chain repertoires held around 20% Vdelta2 sequences and few Vdelta3, despite high sort purity.

Sequences come from RNA converted to cDNA by reverse transcription. Multiplex PCR used pooled V-gene forward primers and a constant-region reverse primer to amplify CDR3s. TCRdb ran CATT on the multiplex PCR reads. The sample has tens of thousands of delta-chain clones, approximately 32% seen once. Sorted Vdelta1+ thymocytes were roughly 96% to 99.6% pure. CDR1 and CDR2 (germline): TSWWSYY, QGS. The CDR3 has 20 residues. Germline trimming cut 4 bases from V and 0 bases from J; bases unmatched to any gene: 18. Material for sequencing was Vdelta1+ gamma-delta thymocytes from the thymus. The subset denotes: FACS-sorted CD3+ TCRalphabeta- TCRVdelta1+ TCRVdelta2- thymocytes. The V call is TRDV1, the J call TRDJ1, with 9 bases fitting TRDD3. The TCR sequence derives from a boy less than two years old who had congenital heart surgery. The CDR3 is CALGALPIPTGGPYTDKLIF. CDR3 in DNA: TGTGCTCTTGGGGCGCTTCCCATCCCAACTGGGGGACCGTACACCGATAAACTCATCTTT.